The clone carrying this T cell receptor (beta chain) showed up just a few times. The data were taken from a study of PD-L1 blockade in urothelial cancer. Assay used: immunoSEQ multiplex PCR; TCRdb lists only in-frame clones, some missing. The data hold 85,000 to 90,000 clones, with around 92% observed a single time. Time point noted: pretreatment peripheral blood. Trimming pared 4 bases from V and 7 bases from J, leaving 8 bases between. The CDR3 consists of 11 residues. Germline V CDR1 and CDR2: SQVTM, ANQGSEA. The rearrangement uses TRBV29-1 and TRBJ2-1; possibly TRBD2 for D (5 bases). The sample here was PBMCs, taken around atezolizumab (anti-PD-L1) treatment. The TCR originated in a woman at least 80 years old with urothelial cancer. Here the CDR3 reads CSVASGNEQFF. DNA of the CDR3: TGCAGCGTTGCAAGCGGAAATGAGCAGTTCTTC.